These 28 T cell receptor beta chains share one sample of origin, sequenced in a study of T cells in Graves' hyperthyroidism and ophthalmopathy. TCR beta CDR3 sequences were amplified from RNA transcripts. TCR CDR3 underwent first-round RT-PCR with the HTBI primer set. TCRdb reanalysed the multiplex PCR reads using MiXCR and keeps one entry per CDR3 protein. The table records around 580,000 distinct CDR3 sequences, 16% of them present only once. Sample: blood. The receptors stem from a woman between 18 and 29 years old with Graves' hyperthyroidism.

The sample holds a few counts of this clonotype. The rearrangement links TRBV12-3 or TRBV12-4 to TRBJ2-2; 8 positions agree with TRBD1. The V and J ends lost 1 base and 6 bases, in that order; junction bases with no gene match: 7. The CDR3 runs to 16 residues. CDR3 amino acids: CASSLVAGGVAGELFF. CDR3 nucleotide sequence: TGTGCCAGCAGTTTAGTAGCAGGGGGCGTTGCCGGGGAGCTGTTTTTT.

The table lists this clonotype with many counts. This chain uses TRBV20-1 with TRBJ2-1; D might be TRBD1 or TRBD2, each matching 6 bases. Germline-derived CDR1 and CDR2 are DFQATT and SNEGSKA (reference sequence). This CDR3 comprises 16 residues. V lost 0 bases and J lost 5, with 17 bases in between. CDR3 in DNA: TGCAGTGCTAGAGACCCAGGGGCTAGCGTAAACAATGAGCAGTTCTTC. Encoded protein: CSARDPGASVNNEQFF.

The chain links TRBV4-2 to TRBJ2-7; D gene ambiguous. Trimming stripped 0 bases from V and 6 bases from J, with 12 bases between. The V gene's germline CDR1 is LGHNA and CDR2 YNFKEQ. CDR3 length equals 14 residues. The CDR3 region is CASSQDLLGFEQYF. In nucleotides, the CDR3 is TGTGCCAGCAGCCAAGATCTATTGGGGTTCGAGCAGTACTTC.

The chain employs TRBV7-2 and TRBJ2-1; TRBD2 matches at 12 bases. The germline V gene encodes CDR1 SGHTA and CDR2 FQGNSA. CDR3 size: 16 residues. The J segment lost 10 bases and the V segment lost 7 bases, leaving 14 bases of the junction unmatched. The CDR3 is CASNPTLAGGPREQFF. The CDR3 DNA sequence: TGTGCCAGCAACCCTACTCTAGCGGGGGGGCCAAGGGAGCAGTTCTTC.

In nucleotides, the CDR3 is TGTGCCAGCAGCGAGACCCCGTCCTCTGGAAACACCATATATTTT. This codes for CASSETPSSGNTIYF. The chain is built from TRBV9 and TRBJ1-3; D is uncertain. The ends were cut back, 3 bases at V and 0 bases at J, with 10 bases in the middle. This CDR3 spans 15 amino acids. Germline V CDR1 and CDR2: SGDLS, YYNGEE.

On this clonotype: No conserved phenylalanine or tryptophan ends this CDR3, so it is likely a read error. The chain joins TRBV4-1 to TRBJ2-5; D gene ambiguous. Per the germline V gene, CDR1 is MGHRA and CDR2 is YSYEKL. The CDR3 loop spans 15 amino acids. V was clipped by 0 bases and J by 5 bases, with 13 bases between them. The CDR3, as DNA: TGCGCCAGCAGCCAAGATCTTGTAGTTTGGGAGACCCAGTACTCC. This translates into CASSQDLVVWETQYS.

This clonotype was recorded a few times. The rearrangement uses TRBV19 and TRBJ1-1; 8 bases are a match to TRBD1. J gave up 4 bases and V 9 bases, and 4 bases lay outside the gene matches. CDR3 size: 12 residues. Per the germline V gene, CDR1 is LNHDA and CDR2 is SQIVND (reference sequence). The chain's CDR3 is CASKTGATEAFF. The CDR3, as DNA: TGTGCCAGCAAGACAGGGGCCACTGAAGCTTTCTTT.

This clonotype showed up many times. This chain joins TRBV6-1 and TRBJ2-5; TRBD1 is a possible D gene (6 bases). CDR3 length: 14 amino acids. The ends were cut back, 5 bases at V and 4 bases at J, with 14 bases in the middle. The germline CDR1 and CDR2 sequences are MNHNS and SASEGT. The CDR3: CASSSRTDTETQYF. For the CDR3, the DNA is TGTGCCAGCAGTTCGCGGACAGATACAGAGACCCAGTACTTC.

In regard to this clonotype: The junction does not match germline at one end; this may be a read error. The chain is built from TRBV7-9 and TRBJ1-5; TRBD1 matches at 9 bases. Germline CDR1 SEHNR, CDR2 FQNEAQ (reference sequence). The CDR3 sequence is 18 residues long. The CDR3 reads CASSLGQGQGYSNQPQHF. In DNA form, the CDR3 reads TGTGCCAGCAGCCTGGGACAGGGCCAGGGGTATAGCAATCAGCCTCAGCATTTT.

The J gene is TRBJ2-1, the V gene TRBV3-1, with D possibly matching TRBD2 (6 bases). This CDR3 spans 15 amino acids. The V and J ends lost 4 bases and 5 bases respectively, with 15 bases between them. CDR1 and CDR2 from the germline V gene are LGHDT and YNNKEL (reference sequence). CDR3 sequence reads: CASSPYRAGNNEQFF. CDR3 nucleotide sequence: TGTGCCAGCAGCCCGTATAGGGCGGGGAACAATGAGCAGTTCTTC.

The V call is TRBV4-3, the J call TRBJ2-3, with D maybe TRBD2 (5 bases). Germline V lookup: CDR1 LGHNA, CDR2 YSLEER. The CDR3 is made up of 14 amino acids. The V end lost 1 base, the J end lost 2 bases, and 7 bases lay between the germline ends. The CDR3 loop is CASSQGENTDTQYF. The CDR3 bases are TGCGCCAGCAGCCAAGGGGAGAACACAGATACGCAGTATTTT.

This clonotype occurred a few times. V gene TRBV3-1 combines with J gene TRBJ2-7, with 10 bases matching TRBD2. The CDR3 contains 16 residues. Per the germline V gene, CDR1 is LGHDT and CDR2 is YNNKEL (reference sequence). V lost 3 bases to trimming and J lost 7 bases; unmatched junction nucleotides: 12. CDR3 region: CASSHQAGLASGEQYF. The CDR3 DNA is TGTGCCAGCAGCCACCAGGCGGGACTAGCGTCTGGGGAGCAGTACTTC.

This clonotype appeared a few times. CDR3: CASSQGYRGQDYGYTF. In DNA, the CDR3 is TGCGCCAGCAGCCAAGGATACAGGGGGCAGGACTATGGCTACACCTTC. This chain connects TRBV4-1 to TRBJ1-2; 9 bases align to TRBD1. CDR1 and CDR2 from the germline V gene are MGHRA and YSYEKL. V lost 1 base to trimming and J lost 3 bases; unmatched junction nucleotides: 6. The CDR3 runs 16 residues.

This clonotype was found many times. This chain uses TRBV20-1 with TRBJ1-2, with unresolved D. Germline values: CDR1 DFQATT, CDR2 SNEGSKA (reference sequence). Deletions cut 3 bases from V and 2 bases from J, with 10 bases between. The CDR3 has 13 residues. CDR3 amino acids: CSARRQANYGYTF. The DNA for the CDR3 is TGCAGTGCTAGGAGGCAGGCCAACTATGGCTACACCTTC.

The chain carries TRBV6-1 and TRBJ1-6; D perhaps matches TRBD1 (5 bases). V lost 2 bases, J lost 10 bases, and 15 bases lay in between. Per germline, CDR1 MNHNS and CDR2 SASEGT. The CDR3 loop spans 15 amino acids. CDR3 amino acids: CASSETGTYYSPLHF. CDR3 DNA sequence: TGTGCCAGCAGTGAAACTGGGACGTATTACTCACCCCTCCACTTT.

This clonotype was recorded many times. This chain uses TRBV3-1 with TRBJ2-1; D is uncertain. Germline V gives CDR1 LGHDT, CDR2 YNNKEL (reference sequence). Trimming took 3 bases from V and 7 from J, leaving 13 bases between them. This CDR3 spans 14 amino acids. DNA for the CDR3: TGTGCCAGCAGCCAGATTCCCCCTAGGAATGAGCAGTTCTTC. It yields the protein CASSQIPPRNEQFF.

The rearrangement joins TRBV29-1 to TRBJ2-7; TRBD2 agrees at 9 bases. This CDR3 has 14 residues. V lost 6 bases and J lost 2; bases outside the gene matches: 8. Germline-derived CDR1 and CDR2 are SQVTM and ANQGSEA. CDR3 bases: TGCAGCGTCCTGCTTGAGCGGGGGGCCTACGAGCAGTACTTC. It is translated as CSVLLERGAYEQYF.

This clonotype came up many times. The chain uses TRBV5-1 and TRBJ1-1, with D maybe TRBD1 (6 bases). Germline CDR1 and CDR2: SGHRS and YFSETQ. The V end lost 2 bases, the J end lost 3 bases, and 14 bases lay between the germline ends. The CDR3 extends over 15 amino acids. The CDR3 loop is CASSFGGQEYTEAFF. Here the CDR3 DNA reads TGCGCCAGCAGCTTCGGGGGGCAAGAGTACACTGAAGCTTTCTTT.

This clonotype was seen a handful of times. The V gene is TRBV10-3, the J gene TRBJ2-1, with 7 positions matching TRBD1. This CDR3 spans 13 amino acids. Trimming removed 2 bases from V and 9 bases from J; junction bases left unmatched: 4. Germline V lookup: CDR1 ENHRY, CDR2 SYGVKD. The CDR3 sequence: CAISEEGAFEQFF. CDR3 DNA sequence: TGTGCCATCAGTGAGGAGGGGGCCTTTGAGCAGTTCTTC.

This clonotype was counted ten times or more. The chain recombines TRBV24-1 with TRBJ1-5; 7 bases are a match to TRBD1. The CDR3 spans 18 residues. CDR1 and CDR2 from the germline V gene are KGHDR and SFDVKD. V lost 3 bases to trimming and J lost 5 bases; unmatched junction nucleotides: 15. In nucleotides, the CDR3 is TGTGCCACCAGTGATAGTGCCGTATCCCGACAGGGCCATCAGCCCCAGCATTTT. Translation: CATSDSAVSRQGHQPQHF.

V gene TRBV24-1 combines with J gene TRBJ2-3, with a possible D match to TRBD2 (5 bases). Germline V gene data show CDR1 as KGHDR and CDR2 as SFDVKD. The V end was cut by 3 bases, the J end by 0 bases, with 12 bases between. This CDR3 is built from 16 residues. CDR3 amino acids: CATSDPSGGSTDTQYF. The CDR3 DNA follows: TGTGCCACCAGTGATCCGAGCGGCGGAAGCACAGATACGCAGTATTTT.

Many counts were recorded for this clonotype. The chain combines TRBV27 with TRBJ1-4; possible D gene TRBD1, 6 bases. The CDR3 sequence is 14 residues long. The germline V gene has CDR1 MNHEY and CDR2 SMNVEV (reference sequence). V was trimmed by 6 bases and J by 4 bases, leaving 12 bases between them. This CDR3 is CASRGTRLNEKLFF. The CDR3 DNA sequence: TGTGCCAGCAGGGGGACAAGGCTTAATGAAAAACTGTTTTTT.

In this sample, this clonotype turned up many times. The chain recombines TRBV12-5 with TRBJ2-7, with 9 bases that match TRBD1. This CDR3 has 14 amino acids. With V trimmed by 6 bases and J by 3 bases, 6 bases remained unmatched. Germline-derived CDR1 and CDR2 are LGHNT and FRNRAP. The DNA of the CDR3 is TGTGCTAGTGGAACCGGGACAGGGCACTACGAGCAGTACTTC. Protein product: CASGTGTGHYEQYF.

This clonotype has a count of ten or more. The chain joins TRBV5-1 to TRBJ2-3, with 8 positions matching TRBD1. Trimming cost V 4 bases and J 2 bases; bases outside gene matches: 9. Per germline, CDR1 SGHRS and CDR2 YFSETQ. CDR3 length: 16 amino acids. The CDR3 loop is CASSQMAGGTTDTQYF. In DNA form, the CDR3 reads TGCGCCAGCAGCCAGATGGCAGGGGGCACCACAGATACGCAGTATTTT.

This clonotype turned up a few times. The genes are TRBV5-4 and TRBJ2-5, with D possibly being TRBD1 or TRBD2 (5 bases each). The germline V gene encodes CDR1 SGHNT and CDR2 YYREEE (reference sequence). The CDR3 runs to 16 residues. Trimming removed 7 bases from V and 2 bases from J, with 21 bases in between. The CDR3 bases are TGTGCCAGCCAGGCGGGCAGGGCGGTTCGACAAGAGACCCAGTACTTC. This codes for CASQAGRAVRQETQYF.

The V and J genes are TRBV3-1 and TRBJ1-1; D is undetermined. The germline gives CDR1 LGHDT, CDR2 YNNKEL (reference sequence). Trimming stripped 0 bases from V and 3 bases from J, with 11 bases between. This CDR3 region has 15 residues. The DNA for the CDR3 is TGTGCCAGCAGCCAAGATACGGGCCGGTACACTGAAGCTTTCTTT. Protein product: CASSQDTGRYTEAFF.

Ten or more counts support this clonotype. J is TRBJ2-1 and V is TRBV5-1; D is uncertain. The V gene's germline CDR1 is SGHRS and CDR2 YFSETQ. The V end lost 0 bases, the J end lost 5 bases, and 15 bases lay between the germline ends. CDR3 length: 16 residues. Here the CDR3 DNA reads TGCGCCAGCAGCTTGGTTGTCGGCCCGGAGAACAATGAGCAGTTCTTC. This sequence encodes CASSLVVGPENNEQFF. Full variable domain (rest looked up from reference TRBV5-1 and TRBJ2-1): KAGVTQTPRYLIKTRGQQVTLSCSPISGHRSVSWYQQTPGQGLQFLFEYFSETQRNKGNFPGRFSGRQFSNSRSEMNVSTLELGDSALYLCASSLVVGPENNEQFFGPGTRLTVL.

This clonotype was detected a few times. V and J are TRBV18 and TRBJ2-5; D gene unclear. Deletions cut 0 bases from V and 7 bases from J, with 18 bases between. This CDR3 spans 16 amino acids. Germline V gene data show CDR1 as KGHSH and CDR2 as LQKENI. The chain's CDR3 is CASSPPISVAGVTQYF. DNA of the CDR3: TGTGCCAGCTCACCACCGATTTCAGTAGCCGGAGTGACCCAGTACTTC. Based on the CDR3 plus reference TRBV18 and TRBJ2-5, the full variable domain is NAGVMQNPRHLVRRRGQEARLRCSPMKGHSHVYWYRQLPEEGLKFMVYLQKENIIDESGMPKERFSAEFPKEGPSILRIQQVVRGDSAAYFCASSPPISVAGVTQYFGPGTRLLVL.